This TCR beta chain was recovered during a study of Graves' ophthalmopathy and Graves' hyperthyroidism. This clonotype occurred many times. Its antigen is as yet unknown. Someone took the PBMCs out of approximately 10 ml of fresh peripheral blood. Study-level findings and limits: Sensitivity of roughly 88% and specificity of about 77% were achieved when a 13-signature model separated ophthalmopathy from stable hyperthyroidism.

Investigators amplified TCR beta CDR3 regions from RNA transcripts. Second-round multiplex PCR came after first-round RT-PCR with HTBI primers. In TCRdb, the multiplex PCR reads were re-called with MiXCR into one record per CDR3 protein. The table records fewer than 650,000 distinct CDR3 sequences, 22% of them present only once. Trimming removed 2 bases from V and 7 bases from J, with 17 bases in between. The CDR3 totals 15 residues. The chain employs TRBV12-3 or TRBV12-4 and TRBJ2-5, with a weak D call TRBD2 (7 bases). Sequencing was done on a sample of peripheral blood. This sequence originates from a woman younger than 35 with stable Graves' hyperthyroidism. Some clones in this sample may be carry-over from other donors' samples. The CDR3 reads CASSLRGAVWRTQYF. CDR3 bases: TGTGCCAGCAGTTTACGGGGGGCAGTATGGAGGACCCAGTACTTC.